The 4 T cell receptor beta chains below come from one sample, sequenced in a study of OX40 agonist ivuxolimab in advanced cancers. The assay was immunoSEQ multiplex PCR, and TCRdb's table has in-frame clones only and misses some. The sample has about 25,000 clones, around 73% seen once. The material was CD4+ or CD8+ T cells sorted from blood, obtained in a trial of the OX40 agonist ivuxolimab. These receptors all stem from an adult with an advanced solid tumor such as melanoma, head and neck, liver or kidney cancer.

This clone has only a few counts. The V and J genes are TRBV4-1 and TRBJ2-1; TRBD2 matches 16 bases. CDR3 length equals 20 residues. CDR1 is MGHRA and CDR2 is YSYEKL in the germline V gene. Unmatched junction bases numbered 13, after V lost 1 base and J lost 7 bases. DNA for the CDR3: TGCGCCAGCAGCCAAGGCCGGTCCGGGACTAGCGGGGGGGGAGGGAATGAGCAGTTCTTC. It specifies CASSQGRSGTSGGGGNEQFF.

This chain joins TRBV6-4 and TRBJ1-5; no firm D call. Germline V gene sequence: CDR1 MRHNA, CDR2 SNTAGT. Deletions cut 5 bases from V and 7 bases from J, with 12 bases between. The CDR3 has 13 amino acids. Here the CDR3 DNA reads TGTGCCAGCAGTATCTCCTGGGGACAGCCCCAGCATTTT. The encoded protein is CASSISWGQPQHF.

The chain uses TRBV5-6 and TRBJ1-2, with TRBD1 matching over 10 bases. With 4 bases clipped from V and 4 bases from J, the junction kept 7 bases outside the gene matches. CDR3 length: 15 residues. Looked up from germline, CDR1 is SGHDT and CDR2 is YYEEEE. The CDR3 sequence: CASSPGTGVRYGYTF. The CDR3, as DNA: TGTGCCAGCAGCCCGGGGACAGGGGTCCGCTATGGCTACACCTTC.

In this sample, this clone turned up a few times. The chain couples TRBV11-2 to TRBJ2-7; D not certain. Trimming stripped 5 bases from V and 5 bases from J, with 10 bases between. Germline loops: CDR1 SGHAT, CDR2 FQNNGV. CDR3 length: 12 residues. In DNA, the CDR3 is TGTGCCAGCAGCCCACAGAACCACGAGCAGTACTTC. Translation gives CASSPQNHEQYF. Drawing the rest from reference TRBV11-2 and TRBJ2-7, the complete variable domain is EAGVAQSPRYKIIEKRQSVAFWCNPISGHATLYWYQQILGQGPKLLIQFQNNGVVDDSQLPKDRFSAERLKGVDSTLKIQPAKLEDSAVYLCASSPQNHEQYFGPGTRLTVT.